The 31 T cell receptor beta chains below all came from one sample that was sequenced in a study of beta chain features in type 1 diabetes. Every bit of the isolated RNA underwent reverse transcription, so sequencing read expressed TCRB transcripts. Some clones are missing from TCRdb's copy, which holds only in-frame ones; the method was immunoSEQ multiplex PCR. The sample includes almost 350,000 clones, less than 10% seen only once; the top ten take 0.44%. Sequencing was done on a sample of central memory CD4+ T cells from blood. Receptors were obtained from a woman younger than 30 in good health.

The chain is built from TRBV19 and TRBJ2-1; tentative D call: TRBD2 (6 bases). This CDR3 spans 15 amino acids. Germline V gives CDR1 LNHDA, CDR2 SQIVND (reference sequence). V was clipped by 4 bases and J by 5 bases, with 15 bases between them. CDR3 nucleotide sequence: TGTGCCAGTAGTAGGGCCGGACTAAGCCACAATGAGCAGTTCTTC. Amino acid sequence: CASSRAGLSHNEQFF.

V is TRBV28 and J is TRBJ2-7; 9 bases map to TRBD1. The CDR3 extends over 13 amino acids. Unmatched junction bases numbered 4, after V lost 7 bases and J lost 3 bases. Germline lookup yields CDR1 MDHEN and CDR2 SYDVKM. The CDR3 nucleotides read TGTGCCAGCAATCCGGGACAGGGCTACGAGCAGTACTTC. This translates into CASNPGQGYEQYF.

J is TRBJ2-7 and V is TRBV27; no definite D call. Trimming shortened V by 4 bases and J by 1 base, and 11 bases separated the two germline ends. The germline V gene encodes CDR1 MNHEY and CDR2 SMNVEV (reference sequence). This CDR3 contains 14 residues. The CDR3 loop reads CASSSSHQSYEQYF. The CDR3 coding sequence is TGTGCCAGCAGTTCCTCCCACCAGTCCTACGAGCAGTACTTC.

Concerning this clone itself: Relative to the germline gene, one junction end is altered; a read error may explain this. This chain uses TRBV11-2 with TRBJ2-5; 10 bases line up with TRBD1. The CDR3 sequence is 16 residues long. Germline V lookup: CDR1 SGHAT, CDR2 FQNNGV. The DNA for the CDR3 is TGTGCCAGCAGATTAGGTGACAGGGGGCCCCAAGAGACCCAGTACTTC. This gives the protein CASRLGDRGPQETQYF.

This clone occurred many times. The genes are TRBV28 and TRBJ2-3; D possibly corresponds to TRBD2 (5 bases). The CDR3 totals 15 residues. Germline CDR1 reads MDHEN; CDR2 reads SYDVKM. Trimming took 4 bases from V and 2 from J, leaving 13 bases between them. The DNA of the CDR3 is TGTGCCAGCAGTTCCCCCCACCGGGACACAGATACGCAGTATTTT. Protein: CASSSPHRDTDTQYF.

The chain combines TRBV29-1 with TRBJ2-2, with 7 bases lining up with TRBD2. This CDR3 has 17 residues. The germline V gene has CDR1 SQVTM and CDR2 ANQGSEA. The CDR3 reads CSFPRAGDRPNTGELFF. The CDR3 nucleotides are TGCAGTTTTCCCCGGGCGGGAGATAGACCGAACACCGGGGAGCTGTTTTTT.

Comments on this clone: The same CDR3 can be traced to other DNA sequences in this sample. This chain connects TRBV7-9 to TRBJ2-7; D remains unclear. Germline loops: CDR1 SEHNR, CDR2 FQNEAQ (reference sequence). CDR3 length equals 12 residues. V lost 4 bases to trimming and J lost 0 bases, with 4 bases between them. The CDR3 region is CASSSSSYEQYF. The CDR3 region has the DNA TGTGCCAGCAGCTCGAGCTCCTACGAGCAGTACTTC.

In nucleotides, the CDR3 is TGTGCCAGCAGCCAAGATAGCGTTGGATCCTACGAGCAGTACTTC. It is translated as CASSQDSVGSYEQYF. V is TRBV4-2 and J is TRBJ2-7; perhaps TRBD2 as D (5 bases). This CDR3 has 15 amino acids. The V end lost 0 bases, the J end lost 1 base, and 10 bases lay between the germline ends. In germline, CDR1 is LGHNA, CDR2 YNFKEQ.

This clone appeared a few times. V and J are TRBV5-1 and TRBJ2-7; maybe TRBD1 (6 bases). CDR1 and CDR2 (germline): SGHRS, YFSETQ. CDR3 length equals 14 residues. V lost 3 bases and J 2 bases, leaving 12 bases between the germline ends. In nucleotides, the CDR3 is TGCGCCAGCAGCTCCGACAGGATTACCTACGAGCAGTACTTC. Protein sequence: CASSSDRITYEQYF.

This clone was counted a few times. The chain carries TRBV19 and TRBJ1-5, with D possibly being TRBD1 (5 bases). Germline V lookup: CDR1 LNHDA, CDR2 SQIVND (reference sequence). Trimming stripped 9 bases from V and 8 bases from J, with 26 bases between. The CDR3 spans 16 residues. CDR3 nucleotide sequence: TGTGCCAGCGATCCCATAGGGACTAGTGAGGGTGAGCCCCAGCATTTT. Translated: CASDPIGTSEGEPQHF.

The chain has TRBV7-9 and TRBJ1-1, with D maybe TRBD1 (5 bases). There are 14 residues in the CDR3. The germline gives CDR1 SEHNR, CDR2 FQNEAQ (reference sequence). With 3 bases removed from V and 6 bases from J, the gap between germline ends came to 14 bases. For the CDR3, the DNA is TGTGCCAGCAGCTTCGATATGGGGGTACCTGAAGCTTTCTTT. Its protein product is CASSFDMGVPEAFF.

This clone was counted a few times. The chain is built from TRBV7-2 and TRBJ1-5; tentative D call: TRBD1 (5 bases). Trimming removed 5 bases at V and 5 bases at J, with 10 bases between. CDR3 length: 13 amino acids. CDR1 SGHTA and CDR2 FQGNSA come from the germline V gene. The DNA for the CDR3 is TGTGCCAGCAGCGCTAGGGGCGATCAGCCCCAGCATTTT. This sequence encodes CASSARGDQPQHF.

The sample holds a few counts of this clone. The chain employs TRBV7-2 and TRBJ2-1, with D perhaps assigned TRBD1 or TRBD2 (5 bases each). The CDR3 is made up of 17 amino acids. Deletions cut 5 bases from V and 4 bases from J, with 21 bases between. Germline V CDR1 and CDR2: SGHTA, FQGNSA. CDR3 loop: CASSRDGATITYNEQFF. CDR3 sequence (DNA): TGTGCCAGCAGCCGGGACGGGGCCACAATTACATACAATGAGCAGTTCTTC.

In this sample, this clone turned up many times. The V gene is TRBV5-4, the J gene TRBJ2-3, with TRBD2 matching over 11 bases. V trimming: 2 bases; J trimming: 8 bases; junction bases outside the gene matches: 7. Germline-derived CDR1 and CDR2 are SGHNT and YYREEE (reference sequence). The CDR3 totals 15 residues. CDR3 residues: CASSFIAGGPGTQYF. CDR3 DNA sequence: TGTGCCAGCAGCTTTATAGCGGGAGGGCCCGGTACGCAGTATTTT.

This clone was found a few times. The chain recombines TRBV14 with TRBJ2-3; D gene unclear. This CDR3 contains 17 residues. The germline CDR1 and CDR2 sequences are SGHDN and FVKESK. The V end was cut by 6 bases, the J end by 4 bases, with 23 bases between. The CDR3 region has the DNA TGTGCCAGCAGTCAACTTCCGAGTTTCCCGGGTGCAGATACGCAGTATTTT. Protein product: CASSQLPSFPGADTQYF.

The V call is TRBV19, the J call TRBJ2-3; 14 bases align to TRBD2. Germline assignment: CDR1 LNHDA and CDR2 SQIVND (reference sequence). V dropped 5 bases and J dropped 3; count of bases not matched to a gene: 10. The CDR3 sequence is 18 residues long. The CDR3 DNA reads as TGTGCCAGTAGTGTCACCGGGACTAGCGGGAGAGTGACAGATACGCAGTATTTT. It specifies CASSVTGTSGRVTDTQYF.

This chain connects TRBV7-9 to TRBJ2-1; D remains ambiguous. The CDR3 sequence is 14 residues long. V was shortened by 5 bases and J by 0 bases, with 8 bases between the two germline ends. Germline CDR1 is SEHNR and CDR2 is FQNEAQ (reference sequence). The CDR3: CASSQQNSYNEQFF. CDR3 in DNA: TGTGCCAGCAGCCAACAAAACTCCTACAATGAGCAGTTCTTC.

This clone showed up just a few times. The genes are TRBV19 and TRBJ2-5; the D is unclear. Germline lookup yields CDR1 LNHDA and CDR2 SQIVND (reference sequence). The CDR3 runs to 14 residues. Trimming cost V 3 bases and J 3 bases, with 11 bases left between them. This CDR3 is CASSMSSRKETQYF. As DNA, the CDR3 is TGTGCCAGTAGTATGAGTTCTCGTAAAGAGACCCAGTACTTC.

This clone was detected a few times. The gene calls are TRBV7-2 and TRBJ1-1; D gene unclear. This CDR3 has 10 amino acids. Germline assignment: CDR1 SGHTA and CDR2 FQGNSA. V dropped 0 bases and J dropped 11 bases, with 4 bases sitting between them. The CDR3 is CASSLARAFF. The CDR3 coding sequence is TGTGCCAGCAGCTTAGCGCGTGCTTTCTTT.

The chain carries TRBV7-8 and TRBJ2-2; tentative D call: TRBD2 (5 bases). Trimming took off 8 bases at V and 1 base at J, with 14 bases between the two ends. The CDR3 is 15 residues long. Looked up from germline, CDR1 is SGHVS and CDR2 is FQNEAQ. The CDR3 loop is CASSLSGVNTGELFF. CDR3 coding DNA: TGTGCCAGCTCTCTCTCCGGGGTGAACACCGGGGAGCTGTTTTTT.

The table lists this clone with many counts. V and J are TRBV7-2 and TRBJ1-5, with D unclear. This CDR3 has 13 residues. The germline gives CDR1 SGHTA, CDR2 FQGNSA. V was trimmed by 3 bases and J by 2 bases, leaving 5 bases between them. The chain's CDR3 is CASSFFGNQPQHF. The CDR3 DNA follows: TGTGCCAGCAGCTTTTTTGGCAATCAGCCCCAGCATTTT.

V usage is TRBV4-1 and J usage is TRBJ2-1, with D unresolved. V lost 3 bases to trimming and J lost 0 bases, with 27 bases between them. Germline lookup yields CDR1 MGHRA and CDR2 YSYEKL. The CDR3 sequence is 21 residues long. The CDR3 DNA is TGCGCCAGCAGCCAGGGGTCCCGGAGAATGCCCCTCTTTAGCTCCTACAATGAGCAGTTCTTC. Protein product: CASSQGSRRMPLFSSYNEQFF.

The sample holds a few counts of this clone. The CDR3 bases are TGCAGCGTCCAACAGAACACTGAAGCTTTCTTT. Translated: CSVQQNTEAFF. The genes are TRBV29-1 and TRBJ1-1; no reliable D call. Germline CDR1 and CDR2: SQVTM and ANQGSEA. The CDR3 contains 11 residues. Trimming removed 6 bases from V and 1 base from J, with 6 bases in between.

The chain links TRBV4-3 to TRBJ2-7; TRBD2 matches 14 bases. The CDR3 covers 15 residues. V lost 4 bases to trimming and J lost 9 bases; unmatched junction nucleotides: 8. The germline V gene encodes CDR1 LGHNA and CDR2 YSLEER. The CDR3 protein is CASSLGLAGVSVQYF. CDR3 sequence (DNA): TGCGCCAGCAGCCTGGGACTAGCGGGAGTTAGCGTGCAGTACTTC.

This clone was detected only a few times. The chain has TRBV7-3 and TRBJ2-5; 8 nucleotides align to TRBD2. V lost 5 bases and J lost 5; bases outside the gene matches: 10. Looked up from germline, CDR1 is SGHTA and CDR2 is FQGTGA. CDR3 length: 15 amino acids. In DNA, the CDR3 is TGTGCCAGCAGCCAGGGGACTAGTACTCTGGAGACCCAGTACTTC. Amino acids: CASSQGTSTLETQYF.

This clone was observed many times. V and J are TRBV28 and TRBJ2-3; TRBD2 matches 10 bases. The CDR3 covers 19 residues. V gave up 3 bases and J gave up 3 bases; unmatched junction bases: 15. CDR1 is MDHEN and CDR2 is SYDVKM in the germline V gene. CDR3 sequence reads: CASSFPRASGSWTTDTQYF. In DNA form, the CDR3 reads TGTGCCAGCAGTTTTCCCCGGGCTAGCGGGAGCTGGACTACAGATACGCAGTATTTT.

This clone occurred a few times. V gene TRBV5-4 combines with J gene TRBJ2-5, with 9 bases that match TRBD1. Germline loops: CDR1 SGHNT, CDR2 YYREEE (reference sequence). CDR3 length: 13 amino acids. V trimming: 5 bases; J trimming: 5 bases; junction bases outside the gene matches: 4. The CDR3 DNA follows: TGTGCCAGCAGGAGGGACAGGGAGGAGACCCAGTACTTC. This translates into CASRRDREETQYF. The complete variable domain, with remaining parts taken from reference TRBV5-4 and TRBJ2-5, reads ETGVTQSPTHLIKTRGQQVTLRCSSQSGHNTVSWYQQALGQGPQFIFQYYREEENGRGNFPPRFSGLQFPNYSSELNVNALELDDSALYLCASRRDREETQYFGPGTRLLVL.

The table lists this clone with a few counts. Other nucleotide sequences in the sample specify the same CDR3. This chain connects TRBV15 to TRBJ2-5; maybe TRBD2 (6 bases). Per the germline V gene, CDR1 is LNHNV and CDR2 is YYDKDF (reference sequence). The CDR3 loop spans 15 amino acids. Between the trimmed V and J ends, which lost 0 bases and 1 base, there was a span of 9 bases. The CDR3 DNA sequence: TGTGCCACCAGCAGAGACCCGCGGGGCCAAGAGACCCAGTACTTC. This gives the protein CATSRDPRGQETQYF.

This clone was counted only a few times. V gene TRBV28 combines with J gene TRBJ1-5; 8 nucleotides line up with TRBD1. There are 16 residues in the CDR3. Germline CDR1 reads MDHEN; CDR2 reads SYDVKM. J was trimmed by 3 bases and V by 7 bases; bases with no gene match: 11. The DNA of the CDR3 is TGTGCCAGCATAGCGGGACAGGACACTCCCAATCAGCCCCAGCATTTT. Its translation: CASIAGQDTPNQPQHF.

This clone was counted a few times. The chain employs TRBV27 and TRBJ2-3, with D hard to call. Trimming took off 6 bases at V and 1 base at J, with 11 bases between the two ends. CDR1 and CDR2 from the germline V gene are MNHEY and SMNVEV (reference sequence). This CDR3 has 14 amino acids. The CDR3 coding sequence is TGTGCCAGCAGCCGATTAGGGCGCACAGATACGCAGTATTTT. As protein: CASSRLGRTDTQYF.

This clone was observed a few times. CDR3 sequence (DNA): TGTGCCAGCAGCGAGAGCACAGATACGCAGTATTTT. Translating gives CASSESTDTQYF. The chain is built from TRBV7-6 and TRBJ2-3; D unclear. V shed 5 bases and J shed 0 bases, with 3 bases lying between them. The germline gives CDR1 SGHVS, CDR2 FNYEAQ. This CDR3 spans 12 amino acids.